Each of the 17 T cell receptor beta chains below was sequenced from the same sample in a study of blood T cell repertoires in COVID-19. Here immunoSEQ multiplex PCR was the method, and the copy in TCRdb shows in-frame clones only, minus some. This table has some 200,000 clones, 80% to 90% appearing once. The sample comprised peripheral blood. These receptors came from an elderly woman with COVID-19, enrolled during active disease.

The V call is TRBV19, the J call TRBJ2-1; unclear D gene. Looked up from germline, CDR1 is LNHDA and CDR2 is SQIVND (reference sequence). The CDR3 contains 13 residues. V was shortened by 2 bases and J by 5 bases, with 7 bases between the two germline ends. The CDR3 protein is CASSINFNNEQFF. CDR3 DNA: TGTGCCAGTAGTATAAACTTCAACAATGAGCAGTTCTTC.

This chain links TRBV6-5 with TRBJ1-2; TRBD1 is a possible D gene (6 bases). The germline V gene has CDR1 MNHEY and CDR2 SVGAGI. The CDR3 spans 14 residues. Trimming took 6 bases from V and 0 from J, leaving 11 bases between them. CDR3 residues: CASRETGSNYGYTF. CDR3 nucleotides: TGTGCCAGCAGGGAGACAGGTTCTAACTATGGCTACACCTTC.

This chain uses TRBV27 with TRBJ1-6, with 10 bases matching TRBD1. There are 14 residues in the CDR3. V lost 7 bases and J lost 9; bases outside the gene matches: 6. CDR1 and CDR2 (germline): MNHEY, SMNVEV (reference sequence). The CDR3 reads CASTRDRGSSPLHF. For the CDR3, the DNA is TGTGCCAGCACCCGGGACAGGGGTTCTTCACCCCTCCACTTT.

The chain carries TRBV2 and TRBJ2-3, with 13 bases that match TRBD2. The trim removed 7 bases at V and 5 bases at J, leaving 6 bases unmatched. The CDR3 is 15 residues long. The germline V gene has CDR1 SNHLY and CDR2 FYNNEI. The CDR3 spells CASTRTSGGIDTQYF. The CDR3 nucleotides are TGTGCCAGCACCCGGACTAGCGGGGGTATAGATACGCAGTATTTT.

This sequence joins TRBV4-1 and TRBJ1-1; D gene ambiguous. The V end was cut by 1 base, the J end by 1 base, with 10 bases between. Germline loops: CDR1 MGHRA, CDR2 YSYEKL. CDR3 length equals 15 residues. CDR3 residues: CASSQAHSPNTEAFF. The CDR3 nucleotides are TGCGCCAGCAGCCAAGCGCACAGCCCGAACACTGAAGCTTTCTTT.

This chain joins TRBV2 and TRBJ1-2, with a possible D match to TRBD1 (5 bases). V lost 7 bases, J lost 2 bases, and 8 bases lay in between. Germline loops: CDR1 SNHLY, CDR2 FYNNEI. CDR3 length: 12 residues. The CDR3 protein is CASKTANYGYTF. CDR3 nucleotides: TGTGCCAGCAAGACAGCAAACTATGGCTACACCTTC.

The CDR3 coding sequence is TGTGCCAGCAGCCAGAGACAGGGCTTTTTAGAGACCCAGTACTTC. Encoded protein: CASSQRQGFLETQYF. The chain has TRBV3-1 (or the pseudogene TRBV3-2) and TRBJ2-5; 7 bases are a match to TRBD1. CDR1 LGHDT and CDR2 YNNKEL come from the germline V gene (reference sequence). Germline trimming cut 3 bases from V and 4 bases from J; bases unmatched to any gene: 8. CDR3 length: 15 amino acids.

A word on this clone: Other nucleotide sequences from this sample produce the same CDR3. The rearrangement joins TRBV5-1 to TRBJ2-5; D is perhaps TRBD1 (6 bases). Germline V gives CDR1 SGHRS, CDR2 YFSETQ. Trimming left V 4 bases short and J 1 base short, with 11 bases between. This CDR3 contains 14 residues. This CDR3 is CASSPGQLQETQYF. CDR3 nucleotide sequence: TGCGCCAGCAGCCCCGGACAGCTCCAAGAGACCCAGTACTTC.

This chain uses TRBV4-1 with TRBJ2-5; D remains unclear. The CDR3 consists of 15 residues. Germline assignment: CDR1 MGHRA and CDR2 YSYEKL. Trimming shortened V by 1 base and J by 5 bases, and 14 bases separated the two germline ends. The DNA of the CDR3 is TGCGCCAGCAGCCAAGTTGAGACACTGTCGGAGACCCAGTACTTC. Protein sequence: CASSQVETLSETQYF.

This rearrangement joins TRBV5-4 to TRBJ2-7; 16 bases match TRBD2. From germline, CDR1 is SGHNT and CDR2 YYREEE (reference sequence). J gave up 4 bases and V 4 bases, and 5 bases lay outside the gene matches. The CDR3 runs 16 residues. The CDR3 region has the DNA TGTGCCAGCAGCCCGGGACTAGCGGGGGGGTTTTACGAGCAGTACTTC. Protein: CASSPGLAGGFYEQYF.

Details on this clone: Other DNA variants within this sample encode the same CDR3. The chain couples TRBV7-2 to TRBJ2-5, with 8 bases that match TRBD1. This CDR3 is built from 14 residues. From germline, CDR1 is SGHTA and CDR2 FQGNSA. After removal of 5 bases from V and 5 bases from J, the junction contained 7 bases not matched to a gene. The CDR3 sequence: CASSPRQGRETQYF. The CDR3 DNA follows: TGTGCCAGCAGCCCTCGACAGGGGAGGGAGACCCAGTACTTC.

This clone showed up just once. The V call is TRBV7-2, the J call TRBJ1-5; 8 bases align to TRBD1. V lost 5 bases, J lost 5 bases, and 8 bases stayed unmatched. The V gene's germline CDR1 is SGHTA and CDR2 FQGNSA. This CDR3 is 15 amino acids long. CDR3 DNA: TGTGCCAGCAGCCGTCAGGGGGCGCGATATCAGCCCCAGCATTTT. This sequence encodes CASSRQGARYQPQHF.

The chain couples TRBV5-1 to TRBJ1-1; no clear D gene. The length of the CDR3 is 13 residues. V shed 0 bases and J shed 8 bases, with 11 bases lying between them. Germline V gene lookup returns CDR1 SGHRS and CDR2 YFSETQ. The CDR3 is CASSLEVSREAFF. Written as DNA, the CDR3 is TGCGCCAGCAGCTTGGAAGTTAGCAGAGAAGCTTTCTTT.

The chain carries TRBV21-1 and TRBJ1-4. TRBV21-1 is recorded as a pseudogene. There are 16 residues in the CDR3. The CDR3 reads CASSKEVAALFEKLFF. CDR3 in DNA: TGTGCCAGCAGCAAAGAAGTGGCGGCTTTATTCGAAAAACTGTTTTTT.

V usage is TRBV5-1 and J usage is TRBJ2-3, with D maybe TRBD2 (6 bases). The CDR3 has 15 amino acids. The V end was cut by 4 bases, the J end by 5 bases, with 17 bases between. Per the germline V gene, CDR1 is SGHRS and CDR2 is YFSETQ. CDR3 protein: CASSLPRDRQDTQYF. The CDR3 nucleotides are TGCGCCAGCAGCCTACCGCGGGATCGACAAGATACGCAGTATTTT.

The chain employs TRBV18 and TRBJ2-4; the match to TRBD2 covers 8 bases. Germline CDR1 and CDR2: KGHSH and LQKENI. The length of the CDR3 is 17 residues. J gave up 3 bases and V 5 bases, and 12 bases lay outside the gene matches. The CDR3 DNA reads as TGTGCCAGCTCAGCTTTAGCGGGGAGTTACTACAAAAACATTCAGTACTTC. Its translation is CASSALAGSYYKNIQYF.

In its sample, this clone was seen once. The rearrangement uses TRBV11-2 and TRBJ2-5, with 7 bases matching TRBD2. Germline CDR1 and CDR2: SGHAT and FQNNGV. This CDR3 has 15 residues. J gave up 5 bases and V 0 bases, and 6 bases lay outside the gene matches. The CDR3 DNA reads TGTGCCAGCAGCTTAGACGGACTAGTGGGTGAGACCCAGTACTTC. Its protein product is CASSLDGLVGETQYF.